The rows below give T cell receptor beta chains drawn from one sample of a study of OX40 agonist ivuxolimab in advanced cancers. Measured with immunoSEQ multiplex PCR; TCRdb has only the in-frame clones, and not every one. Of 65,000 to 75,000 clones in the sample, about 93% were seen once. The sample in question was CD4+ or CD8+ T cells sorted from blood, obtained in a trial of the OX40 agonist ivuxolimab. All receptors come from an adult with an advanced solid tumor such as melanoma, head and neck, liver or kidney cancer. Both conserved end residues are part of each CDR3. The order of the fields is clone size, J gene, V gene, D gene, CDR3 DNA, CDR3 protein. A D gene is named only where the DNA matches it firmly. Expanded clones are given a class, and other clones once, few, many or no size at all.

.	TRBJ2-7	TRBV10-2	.	TGCGCCAGCAGTCCGACGACTGGGGCCAACTACGAGCAGTACTTC	CASSPTTGANYEQYF
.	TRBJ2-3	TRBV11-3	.	TGTGCCAGCAGTTATCTGGGGGGTCAGGGTTTTACAGATACGCAGTATTTT	CASSYLGGQGFTDTQYF
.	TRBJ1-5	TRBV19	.	TGTGCCAGTAGTATGGCTTCGGGGTTCAATCAGCCCCAGCATTTT	CASSMASGFNQPQHF
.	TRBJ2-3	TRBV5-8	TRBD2	TGTGCCAGCAGCTTGGGCCTAGCGGAACAAACAGATACGCAGTATTTT	CASSLGLAEQTDTQYF
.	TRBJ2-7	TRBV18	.	TGTGCCAGCTCACCAATTGGGACTGCTTCCTACGAGCAGTACTTC	CASSPIGTASYEQYF
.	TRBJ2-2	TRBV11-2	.	TGTGCCAGCAGTAGTTGGGGGCAGCACACCGGGGAGCTGTTTTTT	CASSSWGQHTGELFF
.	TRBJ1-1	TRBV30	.	TGTGCCTGGACCATATCCGGCAGAAACACTGAAGCTTTCTTT	CAWTISGRNTEAFF
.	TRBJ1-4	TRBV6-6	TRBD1	TGTGCCAGCAGTCCTCAGACAGGGGCTAATGAAAAACTGTTTTTT	CASSPQTGANEKLFF
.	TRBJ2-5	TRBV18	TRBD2	TGTGCCAGCTCATCCATCGGGAGGAAAGAAGAGACCCAGTACTTC	CASSSIGRKEETQYF
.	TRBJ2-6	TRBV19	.	TGTGCCAGTAGTATTCGGGTGGACAGCCTCTCTGGGGCCAACGTCCTGACTTTC	CASSIRVDSLSGANVLTF
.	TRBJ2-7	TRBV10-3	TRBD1	TGTGCCATCAGTAGGGACAGGGAACCCTCCTACGAGCAGTACTTC	CAISRDREPSYEQYF
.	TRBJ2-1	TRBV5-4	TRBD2	TGTGCCAGCAGCGTGGGACTAGCGAACTCCTACAATGAGCAGTTCTTC	CASSVGLANSYNEQFF
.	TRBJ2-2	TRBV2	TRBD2	TGTGCCAGCAGTGAAAGTAGCGGGAGACCCGGGGAGCTGTTTTTT	CASSESSGRPGELFF
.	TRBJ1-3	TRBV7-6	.	TGTGCCAGCAGCTTAATGGGGGTATCTGGAAACACCATATATTTT	CASSLMGVSGNTIYF
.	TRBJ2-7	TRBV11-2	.	TGTGCCAGCAGCCCCCTGAGGGGGACCTCCTACGAGCAGTACTTC	CASSPLRGTSYEQYF
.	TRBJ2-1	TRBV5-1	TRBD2	TGCGCCAGCAGCTCGGCCTCAGCGGGGAGGGATGAGCAGTTCTTC	CASSSASAGRDEQFF
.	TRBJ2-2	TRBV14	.	TGTGCCAGCAGCCAAGAGCTAGCCCTCCACACCGGGGAGCTGTTTTTT	CASSQELALHTGELFF
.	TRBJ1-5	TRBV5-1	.	TGCGCCAGCAGCTTGGGGGACTACAATCAGCCCCAGCATTTT	CASSLGDYNQPQHF
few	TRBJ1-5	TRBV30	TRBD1	TGTGCCTGGAATTCGGGGACAGGGGGGAGATATAGCAATCAGCCCCAGCATTTT	CAWNSGTGGRYSNQPQHF
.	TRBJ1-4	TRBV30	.	TGTGCCTGGAGTGTACTAGGAGGACGGAATGAAAAACTGTTTTTT	CAWSVLGGRNEKLFF
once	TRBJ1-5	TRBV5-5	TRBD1	TGTGCCAGCAGCCAGGACAGGGCAGTAAATCAGCCCCAGCATTTT	CASSQDRAVNQPQHF
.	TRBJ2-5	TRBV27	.	TGTGCCAGCAGTTCCTTAGCGGAGAGAGGAGAGACCCAGTACTTC	CASSSLAERGETQYF
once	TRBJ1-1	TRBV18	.	TGTGCCAGCTCACCAGCCCGGGGAAGGAACACTGAAGCTTTCTTT	CASSPARGRNTEAFF
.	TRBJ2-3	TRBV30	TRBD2	TGTGCTGGAGATGGGGGGGGCACAGATACGCAGTATTTT	CAGDGGGTDTQYF
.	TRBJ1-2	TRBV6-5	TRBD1	TGTGCCAGCAGTTACAGAGGGACAGGGACCTATGGCTACACCTTC	CASSYRGTGTYGYTF
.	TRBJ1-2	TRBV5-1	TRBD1	TGCGCCAGCAGCTTAGACAGGGGGAATGGCTACACCTTC	CASSLDRGNGYTF
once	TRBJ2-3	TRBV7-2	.	TGTGCCAGCAGCCGTAGGGGGGGATGGGGTACGCAGTATTTT	CASSRRGGWGTQYF
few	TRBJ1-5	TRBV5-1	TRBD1	TGCGCCAGCAGCTCGGGACAGGGAAGAAATCAGCCCCAGCATTTT	CASSSGQGRNQPQHF
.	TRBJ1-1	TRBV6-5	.	TGTGCCAGCAGTTACTCGTTTTCAGGAGACACTGAAGCTTTCTTT	CASSYSFSGDTEAFF
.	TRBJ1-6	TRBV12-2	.	TGTGCAAGTCGCTTAGGACGGATGGGAGATTCACCCCTCCACTTT	CASRLGRMGDSPLHF
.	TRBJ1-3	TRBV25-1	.	TGTGCCAGCAGTGAACGGCGGCTCTCTGGAAACACCATATATTTT	CASSERRLSGNTIYF
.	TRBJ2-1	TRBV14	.	TGTGCCAGCAGCCAAGAAGGGGGGCTCAAGTTCCATGAGCAGTTCTTC	CASSQEGGLKFHEQFF
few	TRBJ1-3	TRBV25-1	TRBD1	TGTGCCAGCAATACCGGGACAGGTTATACTGGAAACACCATATATTTT	CASNTGTGYTGNTIYF
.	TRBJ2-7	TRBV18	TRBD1	TGTGCCAGCTCACCGGGGACAGGCCTCCCCGTCCCCTACGAGCAGTACTTC	CASSPGTGLPVPYEQYF
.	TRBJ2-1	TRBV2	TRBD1	TGTGCCAGCAGTGAAGGGGACAGGGGTTACAATGAGCAGTTCTTC	CASSEGDRGYNEQFF
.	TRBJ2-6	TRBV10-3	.	TGTGCCATCAGTGAGTCTGGGAACTCTGGGGCCAACGTCCTGACTTTC	CAISESGNSGANVLTF
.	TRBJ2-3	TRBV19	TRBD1	TGTGCCAGCGGGACAGGGGGTCCTCATAGCACAGATACGCAGTATTTT	CASGTGGPHSTDTQYF
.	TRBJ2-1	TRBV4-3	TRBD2	TGCGCCAGCAGCCAAGCCAGACTAGCGTGGGGGATCAATGAGCAGTTCTTC	CASSQARLAWGINEQFF
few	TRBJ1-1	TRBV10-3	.	TGTGCCATCAGAAAGGACAGGAACACTGAAGCTTTCTTT	CAIRKDRNTEAFF
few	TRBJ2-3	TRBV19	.	TGTGCCAGTAGTATAGATGTAGGGGGGAGCACAGATACGCAGTATTTT	CASSIDVGGSTDTQYF
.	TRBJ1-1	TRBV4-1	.	TGCGCCAGCAGCCCGAGGGGGAACACTGAAGCTTTCTTT	CASSPRGNTEAFF
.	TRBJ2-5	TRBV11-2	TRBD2	TGTGCCAGCAGCTTAGGAAGAGGACTAGCGGGGCAAGAGACCCAGTACTTC	CASSLGRGLAGQETQYF
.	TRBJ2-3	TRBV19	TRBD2	TGTGCCAGTAGTACTAGCGGCCCCCCAGATACGCAGTATTTT	CASSTSGPPDTQYF
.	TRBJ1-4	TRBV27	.	TGTGCCAGCAGTCGGCCAGGCCTGGATGAAAAACTGTTTTTT	CASSRPGLDEKLFF
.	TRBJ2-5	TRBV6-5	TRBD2	TGTGCCAGCAGTTACTCGTCGACTAGCGGGAGTGGGACCCAGTACTTC	CASSYSSTSGSGTQYF
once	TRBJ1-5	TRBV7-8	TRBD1	TGTGCCAGCAGCCCAGAGGACAGGGGAAGCAATCAGCCCCAGCATTTT	CASSPEDRGSNQPQHF
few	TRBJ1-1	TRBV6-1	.	TGTGCCAGCAGTGACCGGGGGCGGTCTGAAGCTTTCTTT	CASSDRGRSEAFF
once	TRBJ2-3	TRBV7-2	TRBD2	TGTGCCAGCAGCTCAGAGGGACTAGCTTTCACAGATACGCAGTATTTT	CASSSEGLAFTDTQYF
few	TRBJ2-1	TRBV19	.	TGTGCCAGTAGACCCTCGGCTAGCTCCTACAATGAGCAGTTCTTC	CASRPSASSYNEQFF
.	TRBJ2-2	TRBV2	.	TGTGCCAGCAGTGAGGAGCGAACGAGGGAGCTGTTTTTT	CASSEERTRELFF
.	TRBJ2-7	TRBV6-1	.	TGTGCCAGCAGTGAAGTGGTCAGTGCTCCATTATCCGAGCAGTACTTC	CASSEVVSAPLSEQYF
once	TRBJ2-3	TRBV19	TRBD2	TGTGCCAGTAGTTTAGCGGGAGGGCCGACAGATACGCAGTATTTT	CASSLAGGPTDTQYF
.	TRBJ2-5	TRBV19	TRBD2	TGTGCCAGTACCGGGACTAGCGGGTACCAAGAGACCCAGTACTTC	CASTGTSGYQETQYF
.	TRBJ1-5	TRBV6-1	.	TGTGGGACAGCGAGGGAGAGGACTCCGCAGCCCCAGCATTTT	CGTARERTPQPQHF
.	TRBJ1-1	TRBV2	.	TGTGCCAGCAGTTTGACCGCGGAGGGCACTGAAGCTTTCTTT	CASSLTAEGTEAFF
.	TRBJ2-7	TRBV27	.	TGTGCCAGCAGTTTAGTGCAGGGTACGTCCGAGCAGTACTTC	CASSLVQGTSEQYF